The entry that follows covers one T cell receptor (beta chain) sequence. V was clipped by 2 bases and J by 4 bases, with 14 bases between them. The CDR3 runs to 16 residues. Germline V lookup: CDR1 LNHDA, CDR2 SQIVND (reference sequence). The sample comes from a study of blood T cell repertoires in COVID-19. In the study overall: The study drew acute and convalescent COVID-19 samples from the United States, Italy and Spain. From T cells, B-cell-depleted T cells, or PBMCs came the material, which was cDNA or gDNA.

Original handling: Cell counts per sample came from amplifying reference gene primers. Sequencing used immunoSEQ multiplex PCR; TCRdb keeps in-frame clones, though not all of them. Clonal size and the V and J genes are those of that table, whereas D and trimming came from the DNA. The data show 88,000 or so clones, around 88% seen once. The chain is built from TRBV19 and TRBJ2-2; D is perhaps TRBD2 (6 bases). This TCR was recovered from a man in his fifties or sixties with acute or convalescent COVID-19. Source material: peripheral blood. CDR3: CASSIWARGGTGELFF. CDR3 DNA sequence: TGTGCCAGTAGTATATGGGCGCGGGGTGGCACCGGGGAGCTGTTTTTT.